This T cell receptor (beta chain) was identified during a study of beta chain features in type 1 diabetes. Findings of the study overall: There were fewer insertions and more deletions at the VDJ junctions of type 1 diabetes patients. For patients, the naive, central memory and Treg TCRB repertoires appeared more alike than for healthy donors. Moderate but significant shortening of TCRB CDR3s was recorded in all four CD4+ subsets from Type 1 diabetes patients.

Remarks on this clone: Its cognate antigen is unknown.

Reverse transcription of all isolated RNA meant that expressed TCRB transcripts were sequenced. Generated by immunoSEQ multiplex PCR, the TCRdb table keeps only in-frame clones and is missing some. The sample includes about 170,000 clones, roughly 8% of them seen just once. Input material: central memory CD4+ T cells from blood. The clonotype comes from a man between 18 and 29 years old with type 1 diabetes.

The CDR3 loop reads CASSEKPFLRGRMGNYYGYTF. The CDR3 coding sequence is TGTGCCAGCAGCGAAAAACCATTCCTCAGGGGCCGGATGGGCAACTACTATGGCTACACCTTC. V usage is TRBV6-1 and J usage is TRBJ1-2; TRBD1 is a possible D gene (6 bases). V was clipped by 6 bases and J by 3 bases, with 35 bases between them. CDR3 length equals 21 residues. Germline lookup yields CDR1 MNHNS and CDR2 SASEGT.